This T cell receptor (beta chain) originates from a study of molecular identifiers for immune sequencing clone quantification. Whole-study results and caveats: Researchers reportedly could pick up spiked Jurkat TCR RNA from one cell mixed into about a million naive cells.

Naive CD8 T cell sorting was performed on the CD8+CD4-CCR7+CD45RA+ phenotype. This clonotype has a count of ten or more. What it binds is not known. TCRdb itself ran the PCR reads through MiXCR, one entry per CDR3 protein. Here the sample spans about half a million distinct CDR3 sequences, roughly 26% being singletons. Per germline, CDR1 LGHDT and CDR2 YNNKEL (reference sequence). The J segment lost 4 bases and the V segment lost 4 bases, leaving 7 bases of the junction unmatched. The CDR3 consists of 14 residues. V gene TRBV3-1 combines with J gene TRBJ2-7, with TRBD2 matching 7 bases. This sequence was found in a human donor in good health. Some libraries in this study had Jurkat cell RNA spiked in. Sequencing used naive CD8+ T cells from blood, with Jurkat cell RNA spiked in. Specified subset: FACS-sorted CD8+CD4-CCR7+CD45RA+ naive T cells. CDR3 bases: TGTGCCAGCAGCCTCCCGGGACTAAAATACGAGCAGTACTTC. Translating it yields CASSLPGLKYEQYF.